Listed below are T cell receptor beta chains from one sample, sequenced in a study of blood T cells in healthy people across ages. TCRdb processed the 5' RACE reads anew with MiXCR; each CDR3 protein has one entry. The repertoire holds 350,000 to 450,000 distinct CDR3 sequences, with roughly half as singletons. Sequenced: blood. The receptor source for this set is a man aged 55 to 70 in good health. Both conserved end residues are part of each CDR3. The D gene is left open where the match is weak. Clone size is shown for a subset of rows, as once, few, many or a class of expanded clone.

CDR3 protein: CASRIPGQPEAFF
CDR3 DNA: TGTGCCAGCAGAATCCCGGGACAGCCTGAAGCTTTCTTT
J gene: TRBJ1-1
D gene: TRBD1
clone size: few
V gene: TRBV6-5

CDR3 protein: CASSVGDSYEQYF
CDR3 DNA: TGCGCCAGCAGTGTAGGGGATTCCTACGAGCAGTACTTC
J gene: TRBJ2-7
D gene: -
clone size: -
V gene: TRBV10-1

CDR3 protein: CSVEGLGTSDTQYF
CDR3 DNA: TGCAGCGTTGAGGGTCTAGGGACCTCAGATACGCAGTATTTT
J gene: TRBJ2-3
D gene: -
clone size: -
V gene: TRBV29-1

CDR3 protein: CSAKLGGNQETQYF
CDR3 DNA: TGCAGTGCTAAACTGGGGGGGAACCAAGAGACCCAGTACTTC
J gene: TRBJ2-5
D gene: TRBD2
clone size: -
V gene: TRBV20-1

CDR3 protein: CASSEGPLGEQFF
CDR3 DNA: TGCGCCAGCAGTGAGGGCCCTCTTGGTGAGCAGTTCTTC
J gene: TRBJ2-1
D gene: -
clone size: -
V gene: TRBV10-1

CDR3 protein: CSARDPLDTEQYF
CDR3 DNA: TGCAGTGCTAGAGATCCGCTAGATACGGAACAGTACTTC
J gene: TRBJ2-4
D gene: -
clone size: -
V gene: TRBV20-1

CDR3 protein: CASSSPQVSTYEQYF
CDR3 DNA: TGTGCCAGCAGTTCCCCCCAGGTCTCAACCTACGAGCAGTACTTC
J gene: TRBJ2-7
D gene: -
clone size: -
V gene: TRBV28

CDR3 protein: CASSFGPQKTQYF
CDR3 DNA: TGTGCCAGCAGCTTCGGACCACAGAAGACCCAGTACTTC
J gene: TRBJ2-5
D gene: -
clone size: many
V gene: TRBV5-5

CDR3 protein: CASSHGDPDFDNEQYF
CDR3 DNA: TGCGCCAGCAGCCATGGTGACCCCGACTTCGACAATGAGCAGTACTTC
J gene: TRBJ2-5
D gene: -
clone size: -
V gene: TRBV4-1

CDR3 protein: CSARWGQNEQYF
CDR3 DNA: TGCAGCGCTAGGTGGGGGCAGAACGAGCAGTACTTC
J gene: TRBJ2-7
D gene: -
clone size: many
V gene: TRBV29-1

CDR3 protein: CASSFRGTSTDTQYF
CDR3 DNA: TGTGCCAGCAGCTTTCGCGGGACTAGCACAGATACGCAGTATTTT
J gene: TRBJ2-3
D gene: -
clone size: -
V gene: TRBV7-2

CDR3 protein: CASSSQIRADTQYF
CDR3 DNA: TGTGCCAGCTCATCACAGATCAGGGCCGATACGCAGTATTTT
J gene: TRBJ2-3
D gene: -
clone size: -
V gene: TRBV18

CDR3 protein: CASSPRDRGIYEQYF
CDR3 DNA: TGTGCCAGCAGCCCCCGGGACAGGGGGATCTACGAGCAGTACTTC
J gene: TRBJ2-7
D gene: TRBD1
clone size: few
V gene: TRBV14

CDR3 protein: CASSYMGIGPHEQYF
CDR3 DNA: TGTGCCAGCAGTTACATGGGGATCGGTCCGCACGAGCAGTACTTC
J gene: TRBJ2-7
D gene: -
clone size: -
V gene: TRBV6-2/TRBV6-3

CDR3 protein: CASSRWDTGHKETQYF
CDR3 DNA: TGTGCCAGCAGCCGCTGGGACACTGGACATAAAGAGACCCAGTACTTC
J gene: TRBJ2-5
D gene: -
clone size: once
V gene: TRBV3-1

CDR3 protein: CASSFRQGQGTQYF
CDR3 DNA: TGTGCCAGCAGCTTTCGACAGGGACAGGGGACCCAGTACTTC
J gene: TRBJ2-5
D gene: TRBD1
clone size: few
V gene: TRBV7-2

CDR3 protein: CASSLLGGTEAFF
CDR3 DNA: TGTGCCAGCAGCCTTCTTGGGGGCACTGAAGCTTTCTTT
J gene: TRBJ1-1
D gene: -
clone size: -
V gene: TRBV7-2

CDR3 protein: CASRKTGTGGYEQYF
CDR3 DNA: TGTGCCAGCAGAAAAACCGGGACAGGGGGCTACGAGCAGTACTTC
J gene: TRBJ2-7
D gene: TRBD1
clone size: -
V gene: TRBV28

CDR3 protein: CASSVDFTDTQYF
CDR3 DNA: TGTGCCAGCAGCGTAGACTTTACAGATACGCAGTATTTT
J gene: TRBJ2-3
D gene: -
clone size: -
V gene: TRBV9

CDR3 protein: CASSYGAGGIDTQYF
CDR3 DNA: TGTGCCAGCAGTTACGGGGCGGGGGGTATAGATACGCAGTATTTT
J gene: TRBJ2-3
D gene: TRBD2
clone size: -
V gene: TRBV6-2/TRBV6-3

CDR3 protein: CASSRAGPSTDTQYF
CDR3 DNA: TGTGCCAGCAGCCGAGCGGGTCCTAGCACAGATACGCAGTATTTT
J gene: TRBJ2-3
D gene: -
clone size: few
V gene: TRBV7-2

CDR3 protein: CASGRDWDTQYF
CDR3 DNA: TGTGCTAGCGGAAGGGATTGGGATACGCAGTATTTT
J gene: TRBJ2-3
D gene: -
clone size: -
V gene: TRBV12-5

CDR3 protein: CASSGLRDTGELFF
CDR3 DNA: TGTGCCAGCAGTGGGCTCAGGGACACCGGGGAGCTGTTTTTT
J gene: TRBJ2-2
D gene: -
clone size: -
V gene: TRBV6-1

CDR3 protein: CASPHRDFGYEQYF
CDR3 DNA: TGTGCCAGCCCTCACAGGGATTTTGGTTACGAGCAGTACTTC
J gene: TRBJ2-7
D gene: -
clone size: few
V gene: TRBV21-1

CDR3 protein: CSASDGGQGASYEQYF
CDR3 DNA: TGCAGTGCTAGCGACGGCGGACAGGGAGCTTCCTACGAGCAGTACTTC
J gene: TRBJ2-7
D gene: TRBD1
clone size: -
V gene: TRBV20-1

CDR3 protein: CASSLGDRRSFPPYEQYF
CDR3 DNA: TGTGCCAGCAGCTTAGGAGACAGGAGGAGTTTTCCGCCCTACGAGCAGTACTTC
J gene: TRBJ2-7
D gene: -
clone size: -
V gene: TRBV7-8

CDR3 protein: CASRPTGGPGEQFF
CDR3 DNA: TGTGCCAGCAGACCCACGGGGGGGCCTGGTGAGCAGTTCTTC
J gene: TRBJ2-1
D gene: TRBD2
clone size: few
V gene: TRBV6-5

CDR3 protein: CASSLAGGPAQYF
CDR3 DNA: TGTGCCAGCAGCTTAGCGGGAGGGCCTGCGCAGTACTTC
J gene: TRBJ2-4
D gene: TRBD2
clone size: few
V gene: TRBV7-2

CDR3 protein: CAWRGLGRYEQYF
CDR3 DNA: TGTGCCTGGAGGGGTTTGGGGAGATACGAGCAGTACTTC
J gene: TRBJ2-7
D gene: -
clone size: -
V gene: TRBV30

CDR3 protein: CSARRTAGYTF
CDR3 DNA: TGCAGTGCTAGAAGGACCGCTGGCTACACCTTC
J gene: TRBJ1-2
D gene: -
clone size: many
V gene: TRBV20-1

CDR3 protein: CASSQGATEYNEQFF
CDR3 DNA: TGCGCCAGCAGCCAAGGAGCCACAGAATACAATGAGCAGTTCTTC
J gene: TRBJ2-1
D gene: -
clone size: -
V gene: TRBV4-1

CDR3 protein: CAWGTGGVQETQYF
CDR3 DNA: TGTGCTTGGGGGACGGGAGGTGTCCAAGAGACCCAGTACTTC
J gene: TRBJ2-5
D gene: TRBD2
clone size: few
V gene: TRBV7-9

CDR3 protein: CSVGKETQYF
CDR3 DNA: TGCAGCGTTGGGAAAGAGACCCAGTACTTC
J gene: TRBJ2-5
D gene: -
clone size: once
V gene: TRBV29-1

CDR3 protein: CASSSGGQGSEQYF
CDR3 DNA: TGTGCCAGCAGCTCAGGGGGACAGGGGAGCGAGCAGTACTTC
J gene: TRBJ2-7
D gene: TRBD1
clone size: few
V gene: TRBV7-6

CDR3 protein: CASTGPPANTEAFF
CDR3 DNA: TGTGCCAGCACCGGCCCGCCCGCGAACACTGAAGCTTTCTTT
J gene: TRBJ1-1
D gene: -
clone size: many
V gene: TRBV28

CDR3 protein: CASSLARGVTYEQYF
CDR3 DNA: TGTGCCAGCAGTCTGGCGAGGGGGGTGACCTACGAGCAGTACTTC
J gene: TRBJ2-7
D gene: -
clone size: -
V gene: TRBV28

CDR3 protein: CSAPEGRAVREQYF
CDR3 DNA: TGCAGTGCCCCCGAGGGGAGGGCGGTCCGCGAGCAGTACTTC
J gene: TRBJ2-7
D gene: TRBD2
clone size: -
V gene: TRBV20-1

CDR3 protein: CASSDGNSPLHF
CDR3 DNA: TGTGCCAGCAGCGACGGAAATTCACCCCTCCACTTT
J gene: TRBJ1-6
D gene: -
clone size: -
V gene: TRBV3-1

CDR3 protein: CSALRGGLGSGEQFF
CDR3 DNA: TGCAGTGCTTTGCGGGGGGGCCTAGGATCCGGTGAGCAGTTCTTC
J gene: TRBJ2-1
D gene: TRBD2
clone size: -
V gene: TRBV20-1

CDR3 protein: CSARLLGGRSIKEAFF
CDR3 DNA: TGCAGTGCTAGACTCCTTGGGGGCCGTTCCATAAAGGAAGCTTTCTTT
J gene: TRBJ1-1
D gene: -
clone size: many
V gene: TRBV20-1

CDR3 protein: CASSFGGRVSSYEQYF
CDR3 DNA: TGTGCCAGCAGTTTTGGGGGACGGGTGAGCTCCTACGAGCAGTACTTC
J gene: TRBJ2-7
D gene: -
clone size: -
V gene: TRBV27

CDR3 protein: CASSPASADTQYF
CDR3 DNA: TGTGCCAGCAGTCCCGCCAGCGCAGATACGCAGTATTTT
J gene: TRBJ2-3
D gene: -
clone size: few
V gene: TRBV6-1

CDR3 protein: CASLGSTYEQYF
CDR3 DNA: TGTGCCAGCCTGGGGTCGACCTACGAGCAGTACTTC
J gene: TRBJ2-7
D gene: -
clone size: -
V gene: TRBV6-2/TRBV6-3

CDR3 protein: CSVGTSGRPETQYF
CDR3 DNA: TGCAGCGTTGGGACTAGCGGGAGGCCTGAGACCCAGTACTTC
J gene: TRBJ2-5
D gene: TRBD2
clone size: many
V gene: TRBV29-1

CDR3 protein: CASSLTSGVPRGVQFF
CDR3 DNA: TGTGCCAGCAGCTTGACTAGCGGGGTGCCTCGAGGTGTGCAGTTCTTC
J gene: TRBJ2-1
D gene: TRBD2
clone size: -
V gene: TRBV5-6

CDR3 protein: CASSAASQAVYGYTF
CDR3 DNA: TGTGCCAGCAGCGCCGCTTCCCAGGCTGTATATGGCTACACCTTC
J gene: TRBJ1-2
D gene: -
clone size: many
V gene: TRBV11-2

CDR3 protein: CASSYGGTYIQETQYF
CDR3 DNA: TGTGCCAGCAGTTACGGGGGGACTTATATCCAAGAGACCCAGTACTTC
J gene: TRBJ2-5
D gene: -
clone size: -
V gene: TRBV6-5

CDR3 protein: CATSSPNPGAVTQYF
CDR3 DNA: TGTGCCACCAGCAGTCCGAATCCGGGCGCGGTGACCCAGTACTTC
J gene: TRBJ2-5
D gene: -
clone size: -
V gene: TRBV15

CDR3 protein: CSARDRESRVQYF
CDR3 DNA: TGCAGTGCTAGAGATCGGGAGTCCCGCGTGCAGTATTTT
J gene: TRBJ2-3
D gene: -
clone size: -
V gene: TRBV20-1

CDR3 protein: CASSLDPTGDYGYTF
CDR3 DNA: TGTGCCAGCAGCTTAGATCCGACAGGGGACTATGGCTACACCTTC
J gene: TRBJ1-2
D gene: TRBD1
clone size: many
V gene: TRBV7-6

CDR3 protein: CASSPLTAGANVLTF
CDR3 DNA: TGTGCCAGCAGCCCCCTTACCGCTGGGGCCAACGTCCTGACTTTC
J gene: TRBJ2-6
D gene: -
clone size: few
V gene: TRBV9

CDR3 protein: CASSDYYEQYF
CDR3 DNA: TGTGCCAGCAGTGACTACTACGAGCAGTACTTC
J gene: TRBJ2-7
D gene: -
clone size: many
V gene: TRBV6-2/TRBV6-3

CDR3 protein: CASSYAVGPYEQYF
CDR3 DNA: TGTGCCAGCAGTTACGCAGTGGGGCCCTACGAGCAGTACTTC
J gene: TRBJ2-7
D gene: -
clone size: -
V gene: TRBV6-5